The 21 T cell receptor beta chains reported below all come from one sample, sequenced in a study of spatial heterogeneity in lung cancer. TCRdb analysed the 5' RACE reads with MiXCR anew, one entry per CDR3 protein. The sample carries 9,000 to 13,000 distinct CDR3 sequences, around 10% recorded once. Specified time point: blood at routine non-recurrence follow-up after resection. The sequences come from PBMCs, collected at follow-up. These receptors came from a female donor with early-stage non-small cell lung cancer.

This clonotype was detected many times. CDR3: CASSPPRGQGSHEQFF. In DNA form, the CDR3 reads TGTGCCAGCTCACCACCGAGGGGACAGGGGTCCCATGAGCAGTTCTTC. The chain combines TRBV18 with TRBJ2-1; 10 nucleotides match TRBD1. CDR3 length: 16 amino acids. The junction had 7 bases not matched to a gene; V was cut back by 0 bases and J by 8 bases. Germline V gene sequence: CDR1 KGHSH, CDR2 LQKENI. The full variable domain, its missing parts supplied by reference TRBV18 and TRBJ2-1, is NAGVMQNPRHLVRRRGQEARLRCSPMKGHSHVYWYRQLPEEGLKFMVYLQKENIIDESGMPKERFSAEFPKEGPSILRIQQVVRGDSAAYFCASSPPRGQGSHEQFFGPGTRLTVL.

CDR3 region: CASSIQGAGANVLTF. The CDR3 region has the DNA TGTGCCAGCAGTATTCAGGGGGCCGGAGCCAACGTCCTGACTTTC. J is TRBJ2-6 and V is TRBV11-2, with 8 bases identical to TRBD1. The CDR3 runs to 15 residues. J lost 7 bases, V lost 6 bases, and 8 bases had no gene match. Germline CDR1 is SGHAT and CDR2 is FQNNGV.

This clonotype was observed at least ten times. The chain couples TRBV29-1 to TRBJ2-7, with unresolved D. Between the trimmed V and J ends, which lost 7 bases and 0 bases, there was a span of 7 bases. The CDR3 extends over 11 amino acids. Germline V gene data show CDR1 as SQVTM and CDR2 as ANQGSEA. The CDR3 nucleotides are TGCAGCGCGACCCTCTCCTACGAGCAGTACTTC. It encodes CSATLSYEQYF.

This clonotype came up many times. The rearrangement joins TRBV9 to TRBJ2-1, with D tentatively TRBD1 (6 bases). CDR3 length: 19 amino acids. Trimming left V 3 bases short and J 1 base short, with 23 bases between. Germline CDR1 SGDLS, CDR2 YYNGEE. The CDR3 DNA is TGTGCCAGCAGCGAGGCCCAAGGGGGTGAAGCCGGATCCTACAATGAGCAGTTCTTC. Amino acids: CASSEAQGGEAGSYNEQFF.

Comment on this clonotype: A clone one base away is much larger, so this may be a read error. This sequence joins TRBV23-1 and TRBJ1-1; D is uncertain. Being an ORF, TRBV23-1 has a function that is uncertain. CDR3 length equals 17 residues. This CDR3 reads CASSQSLGLTTNTEAIF. The CDR3 nucleotides read TGCGCCAGCAGTCAATCGTTGGGTTTAACAACAAACACTGAAGCTATCTTT.

This clonotype was seen many times. V and J are TRBV4-2 and TRBJ2-7; possible D gene TRBD1, 6 bases. This CDR3 region has 13 residues. Germline CDR1 LGHNA, CDR2 YNFKEQ. Trimming removed 3 bases from V and 6 bases from J, with 12 bases in between. CDR3 in DNA: TGTGCCAGCAGCCAGGCAGGGGCCCGCGAGCAGTACTTC. This codes for CASSQAGAREQYF.

This clonotype was seen ten or more times. CDR3: CASSRNVVTEAFF. CDR3 nucleotide sequence: TGTGCCAGCAGCCGGAATGTTGTCACTGAAGCTTTCTTT. J is TRBJ1-1 and V is TRBV13; D ambiguous. Germline V lookup: CDR1 PRHDT, CDR2 FYEKMQ (reference sequence). The CDR3 covers 13 residues. The V end lost 5 bases, the J end lost 4 bases, and 11 bases lay between the germline ends.

In its sample, this clonotype was seen many times. The chain uses TRBV5-6 and TRBJ1-1; D possibly corresponds to TRBD1 (5 bases). V was cut by 3 bases and J by 0 bases, with 15 bases left in between. The V gene's germline CDR1 is SGHDT and CDR2 YYEEEE. CDR3 length: 16 amino acids. The CDR3 bases are TGTGCCAGCAGCTCGACGTTCAGGGTAATGAACACTGAAGCTTTCTTT. It is translated as CASSSTFRVMNTEAFF.

The table lists this clonotype with many counts. V gene TRBV7-2 combines with J gene TRBJ2-7, with TRBD1 identical over 8 bases. CDR1 and CDR2 from the germline V gene are SGHTA and FQGNSA. The CDR3 runs 14 residues. Germline trimming cut 2 bases from V and 5 bases from J; bases unmatched to any gene: 5. The CDR3 bases are TGTGCCAGCAGCTTAATGCAGGGGGCCAACGAGCAGTACTTC. Translation: CASSLMQGANEQYF.

This clonotype was counted at least ten times. The V call is TRBV7-8, the J call TRBJ2-1, with a tentative D call TRBD2 (6 bases). Trimming took off 6 bases at V and 9 bases at J, with 21 bases between the two ends. Germline CDR1 reads SGHVS; CDR2 reads FQNEAQ. CDR3 length: 15 residues. CDR3: CASRESGPPATEQFF. The CDR3 DNA follows: TGTGCCAGCAGGGAGAGCGGGCCCCCGGCAACTGAGCAGTTCTTC.

Ten or more counts support this clonotype. The J gene is TRBJ2-7, the V gene TRBV6-2 or TRBV6-3, with unresolved D. This CDR3 has 12 residues. V gave up 6 bases and J gave up 4 bases, with 10 bases separating them. Germline CDR1 is MNHEY and CDR2 is SVGEGT. The CDR3 is CASSQGRYEQYV. The CDR3 nucleotides read TGTGCCAGCAGCCAAGGACGGTACGAGCAGTACGTC.

This clonotype is labeled as medium-sized. The chain links TRBV5-5 to TRBJ2-1, with unresolved D. Looked up from germline, CDR1 is SGHKS and CDR2 is YYEKEE (reference sequence). The CDR3 is 13 amino acids. Deletions cut 0 bases from V and 9 bases from J, with 10 bases between. The CDR3 DNA reads TGTGCCAGCAGCTTGGCCGGTGTGAGTGAGCAGTTCTTC. It is translated as CASSLAGVSEQFF.

This clonotype has more than one count but fewer than ten. V gene TRBV29-1 combines with J gene TRBJ2-7; 11 bases align to TRBD1. Germline V gene sequence: CDR1 SQVTM, CDR2 ANQGSEA. The CDR3 has 15 residues. Germline trimming cut 1 base from V and 3 bases from J; bases unmatched to any gene: 5. CDR3 coding DNA: TGCAGCGTTGAAGGGACAGGGGGCGCAGACTACGAGCAGTACTTC. Translating it yields CSVEGTGGADYEQYF.

Concerning this clonotype itself: Possible read error: a much larger clone is one base away. The CDR3 here is CASSSPGTSGIYEQYF. Written as DNA, the CDR3 is TGTGCCAGCAGCTCCCCCGGGACTAGCGGGATCTACGAGCAGTACTTC. The chain is built from TRBV7-9 and TRBJ2-7, with TRBD2 matching over 13 bases. With 4 bases clipped from V and 3 bases from J, the junction kept 6 bases outside the gene matches. Germline CDR1 and CDR2: SEHNR and FQNEAQ (reference sequence). This CDR3 is 16 amino acids long.

This clonotype was picked up many times. V and J are TRBV11-2 and TRBJ2-2; D not certain. Germline CDR1 reads SGHAT; CDR2 reads FQNNGV. The germline V and J ends were trimmed by 2 bases and 3 bases, with 16 bases remaining between them. The CDR3 totals 17 residues. As DNA, the CDR3 is TGTGCCAGCAGCTTATTCGGCGTGTTCATGGACACCGGGGAGCTGTTTTTT. Protein: CASSLFGVFMDTGELFF. Based on the CDR3 plus reference TRBV11-2 and TRBJ2-2, the full variable domain is EAGVAQSPRYKIIEKRQSVAFWCNPISGHATLYWYQQILGQGPKLLIQFQNNGVVDDSQLPKDRFSAERLKGVDSTLKIQPAKLEDSAVYLCASSLFGVFMDTGELFFGEGSRLTVL.

This clonotype was picked up many times. V and J are TRBV28 and TRBJ2-1; no clear D. This CDR3 is 15 amino acids long. Germline CDR1 is MDHEN and CDR2 is SYDVKM. Trimming left V 6 bases short and J 4 bases short, with 16 bases between. The CDR3 DNA is TGTGCCAGCAGCCGCCTGGAGAGACGGTACAATGAGCAGTTCTTC. This sequence encodes CASSRLERRYNEQFF.

This clonotype was counted at least ten times. The chain employs TRBV20-1 and TRBJ1-1; TRBD1 might be the D (5 bases). Germline lookup yields CDR1 DFQATT and CDR2 SNEGSKA (reference sequence). Trimming took off 0 bases at V and 6 bases at J, with 17 bases between the two ends. The CDR3 is 15 amino acids. The CDR3 reads CSARDYRREKAEAFF. The CDR3 DNA reads TGCAGTGCTAGAGATTACCGCAGGGAGAAGGCTGAAGCTTTCTTT.

This clonotype was found many times. The rearrangement uses TRBV7-2 and TRBJ2-5, with TRBD1 matching 9 bases. Germline CDR1 SGHTA, CDR2 FQGNSA. V dropped 1 base and J dropped 5; count of bases not matched to a gene: 5. The CDR3 has 15 amino acids. The CDR3 DNA follows: TGTGCCAGCAGCTTAGAGACAGGGGGGCTCGAGACCCAGTACTTC. It codes for CASSLETGGLETQYF.

This clonotype was seen ten or more times. J is TRBJ2-7 and V is TRBV20-1; 11 bases match TRBD2. This CDR3 comprises 19 residues. Germline CDR1 DFQATT, CDR2 SNEGSKA (reference sequence). With 3 bases clipped from V and 1 base from J, the junction kept 17 bases outside the gene matches. CDR3 bases: TGCAGTGCTAGGACCCTAGCGGGGGGCGGCTCCTTTGGATCCTACGAGCAGTACGTC. Encoded protein: CSARTLAGGGSFGSYEQYV.

The V and J genes are TRBV19 and TRBJ1-6; D ambiguous. Between the trimmed V and J ends, which lost 6 bases and 7 bases, there was a span of 10 bases. CDR3 length: 13 amino acids. Looked up from germline, CDR1 is LNHDA and CDR2 is SQIVND (reference sequence). CDR3 amino acids: CASSFGMNSPLHF. The CDR3 DNA sequence: TGTGCCAGTAGCTTCGGTATGAATTCACCCCTCCACTTT.

This clonotype appeared many times. The rearrangement joins TRBV5-1 to TRBJ1-4; a possible D gene is TRBD1 (5 bases). V dropped 4 bases and J dropped 0 bases, with 10 bases sitting between them. Germline V gene lookup returns CDR1 SGHRS and CDR2 YFSETQ. The CDR3 loop spans 15 amino acids. This CDR3 reads CASSPTATTNEKLFF. The CDR3 region has the DNA TGCGCCAGCAGCCCGACAGCTACAACTAATGAAAAACTGTTTTTT.